These 15 T cell receptor beta chains came from one sample sequenced in a study of T cell responses to AZD1222 COVID-19 vaccine. The method was immunoSEQ multiplex PCR; TCRdb's version includes in-frame clones alone and lacks a portion of them. The sample carries over 100,000 clones, about 86% recorded once. The source material was peripheral blood, sampled on day 0 of AZD1222 vaccination. These TCRs come from an adult in good health.

The CDR3 spells CASSRGTGRGNQPQHF. The CDR3 DNA reads TGTGCCAGCAGTCGGGGGACAGGAAGGGGCAATCAGCCCCAGCATTTT. This chain uses TRBV27 with TRBJ1-5; 8 bases line up with TRBD1. Germline V gene lookup returns CDR1 MNHEY and CDR2 SMNVEV (reference sequence). The CDR3 totals 16 residues. Unmatched junction bases numbered 8, after V lost 5 bases and J lost 2 bases.

This chain connects TRBV15 to TRBJ2-2; D unresolved. This CDR3 is built from 14 residues. V gave up 0 bases and J gave up 3 bases, with 5 bases separating them. Per germline, CDR1 LNHNV and CDR2 YYDKDF (reference sequence). The CDR3 here is CATSRDPYTGELFF. CDR3 nucleotide sequence: TGTGCCACCAGCAGAGATCCGTACACCGGGGAGCTGTTTTTT.

The chain is built from TRBV19 and TRBJ2-6; possibly TRBD1 for D (5 bases). The CDR3 spans 15 residues. Looked up from germline, CDR1 is LNHDA and CDR2 is SQIVND (reference sequence). V shed 2 bases and J shed 2 bases, with 7 bases lying between them. Here the CDR3 DNA reads TGTGCCAGTAGTATAAGGGGTCCTGGGGCCAACGTCCTGACTTTC. This gives the protein CASSIRGPGANVLTF.

The chain has TRBV3-1 (or the pseudogene TRBV3-2) and TRBJ2-1; 7 nucleotides line up with TRBD2. CDR1 is LGHDT, CDR2 YNNKEL, per germline (reference sequence). J lost 15 bases, V lost 4 bases, and 18 bases had no gene match. The CDR3 loop spans 15 amino acids. The CDR3 spells CASSREGERGPGTFF. CDR3 DNA: TGTGCCAGCAGCCGGGAAGGTGAGCGGGGCCCGGGTACGTTCTTC.

The rearrangement uses TRBV3-1 (or the pseudogene TRBV3-2) and TRBJ1-5; 8 bases agree with TRBD1. Germline CDR1 LGHDT, CDR2 YNNKEL (reference sequence). The CDR3 sequence is 14 residues long. Trimming cost V 4 bases and J 4 bases; bases outside gene matches: 3. The CDR3 DNA sequence: TGTGCCAGCAGCCCCCGACAGGGGAATCAGCCCCAGCATTTT. Its translation is CASSPRQGNQPQHF.

This chain links TRBV20-1 with TRBJ1-4; maybe TRBD1 (5 bases). This CDR3 has 13 amino acids. CDR1 DFQATT and CDR2 SNEGSKA come from the germline V gene (reference sequence). Trimming took off 3 bases at V and 5 bases at J, with 10 bases between the two ends. CDR3 amino acids: CSASTGRNEKLFF. CDR3 bases: TGCAGTGCTAGTACGGGGCGAAATGAAAAACTGTTTTTT.

V and J are TRBV28 and TRBJ1-1, with TRBD1 matching over 7 bases. Losses at the gene ends were 1 base for V and 6 bases for J; bases not matched to a gene: 8. CDR1 MDHEN and CDR2 SYDVKM come from the germline V gene. This CDR3 is 15 amino acids long. Here the CDR3 DNA reads TGTGCCAGCAGTTTATACAGGGGCGGGTCTGCTGAAGCTTTCTTT. It encodes CASSLYRGGSAEAFF.

The chain has TRBV29-1 and TRBJ2-3, with 8 bases identical to TRBD2. Losses at the gene ends were 0 bases for V and 9 bases for J; bases not matched to a gene: 5. The CDR3 length is 13 residues. Germline CDR1 reads SQVTM; CDR2 reads ANQGSEA. The CDR3 nucleotides are TGCAGCGTTGAAGACGGGAGGGATAGGACGCAGTATTTT. As protein: CSVEDGRDRTQYF.

The chain carries TRBV29-1 and TRBJ1-1, with 9 bases fitting TRBD1. V gave up 4 bases and J gave up 7 bases; unmatched junction bases: 10. The length of the CDR3 is 14 residues. Per germline, CDR1 SQVTM and CDR2 ANQGSEA. CDR3 region: CSVGQGGSGLEAFF. As DNA, the CDR3 is TGCAGCGTTGGACAGGGGGGGAGCGGCCTTGAAGCTTTCTTT.

The CDR3 region has the DNA TGTGCCAGCAGCTTCGGGGGGTCGGTTGGTGAAAAACTGTTTTTT. Amino acids: CASSFGGSVGEKLFF. The chain carries TRBV5-4 and TRBJ1-4; perhaps TRBD1 as D (5 bases). V was cut by 2 bases and J by 7 bases, with 15 bases left in between. Germline CDR1 and CDR2: SGHNT and YYREEE (reference sequence). The CDR3 is made up of 15 amino acids.

The CDR3 is CSAQWGDTIYF. The CDR3 DNA sequence: TGCAGCGCCCAATGGGGGGACACCATATATTTT. This rearrangement joins TRBV29-1 to TRBJ1-3, with D perhaps TRBD1 (5 bases). The CDR3 is made up of 11 amino acids. The ends were cut back, 7 bases at V and 8 bases at J, with 12 bases in the middle. Germline loops: CDR1 SQVTM, CDR2 ANQGSEA.

The chain links TRBV7-8 to TRBJ2-7; no definite D call. V shed 1 base and J shed 0 bases, with 19 bases lying between them. Germline lookup yields CDR1 SGHVS and CDR2 FQNEAQ. The CDR3 has 18 residues. CDR3 residues: CASSLVPSAPHLSYEQYF. The CDR3 DNA is TGTGCCAGCAGCTTAGTCCCTTCGGCACCTCACCTCTCCTACGAGCAGTACTTC.

This rearrangement joins TRBV28 to TRBJ1-5; D possibly corresponds to TRBD1 (5 bases). From germline, CDR1 is MDHEN and CDR2 SYDVKM. V lost 5 bases, J lost 5 bases, and 19 bases lay in between. The CDR3 spans 16 residues. The CDR3: CASSPRGRTRDQPQHF. In DNA form, the CDR3 reads TGTGCCAGCAGTCCTCGGGGACGCACTAGGGATCAGCCCCAGCATTTT.

The table lists this clone with a count of one. In nucleotides, the CDR3 is TGTGCCACCAAAGCCCGAGGGACAGTGAACACTGAAGCTTTCTTT. It yields the protein CATKARGTVNTEAFF. V usage is TRBV2 and J usage is TRBJ1-1; 7 nucleotides align to TRBD1. CDR3 length: 15 residues. Germline CDR1 and CDR2: SNHLY and FYNNEI. The junction had 11 bases not matched to a gene; V was cut back by 10 bases and J by 0 bases.

In its sample, this clone was seen a few times. The rearrangement joins TRBV18 to TRBJ1-5; TRBD1 aligns across 9 bases. V lost 3 bases to trimming and J lost 6 bases; unmatched junction nucleotides: 9. In germline, CDR1 is KGHSH, CDR2 LQKENI. The CDR3 runs to 16 residues. CDR3 sequence: CASSPKGQGLSQPQHF. The CDR3 bases are TGTGCCAGCTCACCTAAAGGACAGGGGTTAAGTCAGCCCCAGCATTTT.